This T cell receptor beta chain emerged from a study of blood T cell repertoires in COVID-19. Across about two dozen US areas, participants ranged in age from about 18 to 90 years. Assignment of participants to cohorts was predicated upon participant-reported clinical history. The length of the CDR3 is 15 residues. Germline-derived CDR1 and CDR2 are LNHDA and SQIVND (reference sequence). Trimming took 11 bases from V and 4 from J, leaving 20 bases between them. Some clones are missing from TCRdb's copy, which holds only in-frame ones; the method was immunoSEQ multiplex PCR. Of approximately 200,000 clones in the sample, over 75% were seen once.

This chain connects TRBV19 to TRBJ2-2; a weak D match, TRBD2 (7 bases). Sample: PBMCs or T cells enriched from blood (not recorded which). The TCR was taken from a woman in her forties with acute COVID-19. The CDR3 protein is CAHGPGGWGTGELFF. CDR3 nucleotides: TGTGCCCATGGACCGGGGGGCTGGGGCACCGGGGAGCTGTTTTTT.